These 5 T cell receptor beta chains originate from one sample sequenced in a study of T cells in Graves' hyperthyroidism and ophthalmopathy. TCR beta CDR3 sequences were amplified from RNA transcripts. HTBI primers were the set used in a first-round RT-PCR of the TCR CDR3. One entry per CDR3 protein results from TCRdb running MiXCR on the multiplex PCR reads. The sample yields 600,000 or so distinct CDR3 sequences, roughly 14% seen once. Sequenced material: blood. These receptors were obtained from a woman aged 50 to 60 with Graves' ophthalmopathy.

This clonotype came up many times. The V gene is TRBV7-3, the J gene TRBJ2-3, with 9 nucleotides matching TRBD2. Trimming at V came to 1 base and at J to 0 bases, leaving 5 bases not matched to a gene. The CDR3 has 17 residues. CDR1 is SGHTA, CDR2 FQGTGA, per germline. The DNA of the CDR3 is TGTGCCAGCAGCTTAAATCCTAGCGGGATCAGCACAGATACGCAGTATTTT. This translates into CASSLNPSGISTDTQYF.

This clonotype has a count of ten or more. The V gene is TRBV5-1, the J gene TRBJ2-7; D may be TRBD1 or TRBD2 (5 bases each). Looked up from germline, CDR1 is SGHRS and CDR2 is YFSETQ. The CDR3 is 12 residues long. Trimming took 4 bases from V and 3 from J, leaving 8 bases between them. CDR3 region: CASSGGRYEQYF. The CDR3 nucleotides are TGCGCCAGCAGCGGGGGACGCTACGAGCAGTACTTC.

This clonotype came up a few times. V gene TRBV2 combines with J gene TRBJ1-4; D is perhaps TRBD1 (5 bases). V was trimmed by 10 bases and J by 10 bases, leaving 16 bases between them. The germline CDR1 and CDR2 sequences are SNHLY and FYNNEI. The CDR3 runs to 12 residues. CDR3 sequence: CATTRVFGKLFF. The CDR3 nucleotides read TGTGCCACCACCAGGGTTTTCGGAAAACTGTTTTTT.

This clonotype has at least ten counts. V usage is TRBV7-3 and J usage is TRBJ2-3; TRBD2 agrees at 7 bases. V trimming: 5 bases; J trimming: 1 base; junction bases outside the gene matches: 6. CDR1 is SGHTA, CDR2 FQGTGA, per germline. The CDR3 is 15 residues long. In DNA, the CDR3 is TGTGCCAGCAGCCCCTTAGCGGGCCGCACAGATACGCAGTATTTT. Its translation: CASSPLAGRTDTQYF. The whole variable domain, filled in from reference TRBV7-3 and TRBJ2-3, reads GAGVSQTPSNKVTEKGKYVELRCDPISGHTALYWYRQSLGQGPEFLIYFQGTGAADDSGLPNDRFFAVRPEGSVSTLKIQRTERGDSAVYLCASSPLAGRTDTQYFGPGTRLTVL.

The chain joins TRBV5-5 to TRBJ2-1; TRBD1 matches at 7 bases. The CDR3 spans 18 residues. Germline values: CDR1 SGHKS, CDR2 YYEKEE (reference sequence). J was trimmed by 0 bases and V by 4 bases; bases with no gene match: 13. The CDR3 nucleotides read TGTGCCAGCAGCAACCGGACCCTACAGGGGCCCTCCTACAATGAGCAGTTCTTC. Translation gives CASSNRTLQGPSYNEQFF.